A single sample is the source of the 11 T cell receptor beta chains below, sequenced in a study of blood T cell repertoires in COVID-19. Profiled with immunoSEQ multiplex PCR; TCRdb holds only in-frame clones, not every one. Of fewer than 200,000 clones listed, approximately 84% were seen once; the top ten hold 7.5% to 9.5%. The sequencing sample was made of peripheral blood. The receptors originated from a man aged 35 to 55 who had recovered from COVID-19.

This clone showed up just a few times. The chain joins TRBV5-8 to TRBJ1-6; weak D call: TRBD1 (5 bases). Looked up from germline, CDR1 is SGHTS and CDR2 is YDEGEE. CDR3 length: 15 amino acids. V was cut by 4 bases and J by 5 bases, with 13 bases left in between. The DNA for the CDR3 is TGTGCCAGCAGCCACAAGGGGAGGAATAATTCACCCCTCCACTTT. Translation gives CASSHKGRNNSPLHF. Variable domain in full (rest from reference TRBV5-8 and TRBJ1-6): EAGVTQSPTHLIKTRGQQATLRCSPISGHTSVYWYQQALGLGLQFLLWYDEGEERNRGNFPPRFSGRQFPNYSSELNVNALELEDSALYLCASSHKGRNNSPLHFGNGTRLTVT.

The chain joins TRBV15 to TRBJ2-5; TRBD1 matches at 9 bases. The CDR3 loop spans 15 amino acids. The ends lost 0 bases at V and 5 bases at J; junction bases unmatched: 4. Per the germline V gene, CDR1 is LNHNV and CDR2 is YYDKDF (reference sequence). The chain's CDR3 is CATSRETGQGETQYF. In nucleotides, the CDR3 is TGTGCCACCAGCAGAGAAACTGGACAGGGGGAGACCCAGTACTTC.

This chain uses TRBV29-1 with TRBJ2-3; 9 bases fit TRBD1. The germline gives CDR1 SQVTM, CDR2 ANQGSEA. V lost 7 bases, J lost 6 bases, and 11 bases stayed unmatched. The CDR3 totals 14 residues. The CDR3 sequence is CSGAATGGEDTQYF. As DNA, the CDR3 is TGCAGCGGCGCGGCTACAGGGGGCGAGGATACGCAGTATTTT.

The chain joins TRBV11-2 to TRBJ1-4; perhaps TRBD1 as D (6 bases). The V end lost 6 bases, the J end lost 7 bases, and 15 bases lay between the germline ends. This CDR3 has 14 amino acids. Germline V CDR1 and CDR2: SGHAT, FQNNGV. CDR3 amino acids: CASREQGEGEKLFF. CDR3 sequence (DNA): TGTGCCAGCAGGGAACAGGGTGAAGGTGAAAAACTGTTTTTT.

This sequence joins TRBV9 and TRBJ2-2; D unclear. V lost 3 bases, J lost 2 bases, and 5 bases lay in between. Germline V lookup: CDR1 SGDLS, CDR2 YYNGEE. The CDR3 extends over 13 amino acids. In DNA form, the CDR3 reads TGTGCCAGCAGCGACAAAAACACCGGGGAGCTGTTTTTT. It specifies CASSDKNTGELFF.

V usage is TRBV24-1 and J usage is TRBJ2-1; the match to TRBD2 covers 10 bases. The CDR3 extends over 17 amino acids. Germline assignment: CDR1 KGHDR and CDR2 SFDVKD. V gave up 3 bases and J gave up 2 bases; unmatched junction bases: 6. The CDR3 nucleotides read TGTGCCACCAGTGATACCAGGACTAGCGGAGCCTACAATGAGCAGTTCTTC. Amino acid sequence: CATSDTRTSGAYNEQFF.

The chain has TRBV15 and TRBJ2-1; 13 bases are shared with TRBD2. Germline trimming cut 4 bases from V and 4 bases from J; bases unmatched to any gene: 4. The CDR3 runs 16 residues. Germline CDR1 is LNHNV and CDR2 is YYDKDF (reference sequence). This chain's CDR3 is CATSTGTSGIYNEQFF. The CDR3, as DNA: TGTGCCACCAGCACAGGGACTAGCGGGATATACAATGAGCAGTTCTTC.

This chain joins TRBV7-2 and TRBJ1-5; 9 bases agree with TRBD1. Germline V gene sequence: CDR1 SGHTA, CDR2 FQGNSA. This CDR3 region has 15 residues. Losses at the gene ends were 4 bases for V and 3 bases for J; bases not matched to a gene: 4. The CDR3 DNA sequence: TGTGCCAGCAGCTATGGACAGGGGCACAATCAGCCCCAGCATTTT. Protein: CASSYGQGHNQPQHF.

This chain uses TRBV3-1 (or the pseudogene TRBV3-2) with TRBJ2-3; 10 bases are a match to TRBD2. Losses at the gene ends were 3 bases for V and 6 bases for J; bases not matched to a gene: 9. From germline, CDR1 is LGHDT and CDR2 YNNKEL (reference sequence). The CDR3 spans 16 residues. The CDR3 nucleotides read TGTGCCAGCAGCCATCGACTAGCGGGTGGTCGGGATACGCAGTATTTT. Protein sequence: CASSHRLAGGRDTQYF.

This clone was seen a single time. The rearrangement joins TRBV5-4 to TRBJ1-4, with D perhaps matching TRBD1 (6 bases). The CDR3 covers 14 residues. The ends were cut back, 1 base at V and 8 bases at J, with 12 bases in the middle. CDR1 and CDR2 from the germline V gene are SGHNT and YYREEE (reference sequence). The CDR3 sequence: CASSLWGGREKLFF. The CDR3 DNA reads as TGTGCCAGCAGCTTGTGGGGGGGCCGGGAAAAACTGTTTTTT.

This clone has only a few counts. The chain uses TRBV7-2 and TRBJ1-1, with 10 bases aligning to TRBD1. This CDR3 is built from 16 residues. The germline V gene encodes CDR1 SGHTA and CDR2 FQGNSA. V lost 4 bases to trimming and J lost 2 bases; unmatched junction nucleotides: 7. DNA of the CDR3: TGTGCCAGCAGCTCAGGGACAGGGGAGGGAAACACTGAAGCTTTCTTT. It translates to CASSSGTGEGNTEAFF.